The 20 T cell receptor beta chains presented below share a single source sample, sequenced in a study of shared clonotypes between healthy human individuals. Profiled with immunoSEQ multiplex PCR; TCRdb holds only in-frame clones, not every one. The data hold about 1 million clones, with 65% to 75% observed a single time. Sequencing used memory CD4+ T cells sorted from blood. Subset: CD45RA-negative fraction. Receptors were obtained from a man aged 18 to 30 in good health.

This chain uses TRBV2 with TRBJ1-1; D may be TRBD1 (5 bases). Germline V lookup: CDR1 SNHLY, CDR2 FYNNEI. The CDR3 has 13 amino acids. V was shortened by 4 bases and J by 4 bases, with 10 bases between the two germline ends. Written as DNA, the CDR3 is TGTGCCAGCAGTGGGGGGGTGGGCACTGAAGCTTTCTTT. Amino acids: CASSGGVGTEAFF.

The chain is built from TRBV10-3 and TRBJ2-1; D is perhaps TRBD1 (5 bases). V lost 10 bases, J lost 2 bases, and 9 bases lay in between. This CDR3 is 12 amino acids long. Germline CDR1 ENHRY, CDR2 SYGVKD. CDR3 loop: CATSTAYNEQFF. The CDR3 DNA is TGTGCCACCTCGACAGCCTACAATGAGCAGTTCTTC.

The V gene is TRBV27, the J gene TRBJ2-1; a weak D match, TRBD1 (5 bases). CDR1 and CDR2 (germline): MNHEY, SMNVEV (reference sequence). The ends were cut back, 3 bases at V and 3 bases at J, with 9 bases in the middle. The length of the CDR3 is 14 residues. The CDR3 DNA reads as TGTGCCAGCAGTTTTCAGGGTTTCTACAATGAGCAGTTCTTC. It is translated as CASSFQGFYNEQFF.

DNA for the CDR3: TGTGCCAGCAGCTCGGACAGGGGATGGTTGTACGAGCAGTACTTC. It is translated as CASSSDRGWLYEQYF. The genes are TRBV7-2 and TRBJ2-7, with 9 bases identical to TRBD1. The CDR3 totals 15 residues. The germline V gene has CDR1 SGHTA and CDR2 FQGNSA. V was pared by 4 bases and J by 4 bases, with 8 bases of the junction left unmatched.

The chain uses TRBV14 and TRBJ1-2; no clear D gene. The CDR3 length is 16 residues. Germline values: CDR1 SGHDN, CDR2 FVKESK. Trimming shortened V by 0 bases and J by 4 bases, and 15 bases separated the two germline ends. CDR3: CASSQEGPGSSYGYTF. The CDR3 region has the DNA TGTGCCAGCAGCCAAGAAGGTCCGGGATCAAGCTATGGCTACACCTTC.

The chain links TRBV6-5 to TRBJ2-7; tentatively, D is TRBD2 (5 bases). From germline, CDR1 is MNHEY and CDR2 SVGAGI. The CDR3 has 15 residues. V shed 2 bases and J shed 7 bases, with 18 bases lying between them. The CDR3 coding sequence is TGTGCCAGCAGTTACGGCCTAGCAACCCTACGGGAGCAGTACTTC. It codes for CASSYGLATLREQYF.

V is TRBV9 and J is TRBJ2-5; TRBD2 matches at 10 bases. Germline CDR1 and CDR2: SGDLS and YYNGEE. There are 18 residues in the CDR3. After removal of 0 bases from V and 4 bases from J, the junction contained 12 bases not matched to a gene. CDR3 coding DNA: TGTGCCAGCAGCGTAGGGAAAGCGGGGGGGCAATGGAGAGAGACCCAGTACTTC. It specifies CASSVGKAGGQWRETQYF.

The chain recombines TRBV7-9 with TRBJ2-3; 10 positions match TRBD2. Trimming cost V 8 bases and J 4 bases; bases outside gene matches: 9. Germline V lookup: CDR1 SEHNR, CDR2 FQNEAQ (reference sequence). This CDR3 is 15 amino acids long. The CDR3 spells CASLVAGGNADTQYF. CDR3 bases: TGTGCCAGCCTCGTAGCGGGGGGTAACGCAGATACGCAGTATTTT.

The chain employs TRBV4-3 and TRBJ2-1; maybe TRBD2 (6 bases). The V gene's germline CDR1 is LGHNA and CDR2 YSLEER. The V and J ends lost 1 base and 7 bases respectively, with 14 bases between them. There are 15 residues in the CDR3. The CDR3 region has the DNA TGCGCCAGCAGCCAAGCGGGACTCCCAACGAATGAGCAGTTCTTC. As protein: CASSQAGLPTNEQFF.

This clone was seen ten or more times. V usage is TRBV29-1 and J usage is TRBJ2-1; no definite D call. Trimming removed 4 bases from V and 9 bases from J, with 10 bases in between. This CDR3 is 11 amino acids long. The germline gives CDR1 SQVTM, CDR2 ANQGSEA. CDR3 DNA sequence: TGCAGCGTTGCTGTAGCTGTTGAGCAGTTCTTC. Translation gives CSVAVAVEQFF.

V usage is TRBV5-4 and J usage is TRBJ2-1; 9 bases fit TRBD1. The CDR3 consists of 16 residues. Germline values: CDR1 SGHNT, CDR2 YYREEE (reference sequence). After removal of 7 bases from V and 5 bases from J, the junction contained 13 bases not matched to a gene. In DNA form, the CDR3 reads TGTGCCAGCGTCAGGAGGGGACAGGGTAGCCACAATGAGCAGTTCTTC. Protein product: CASVRRGQGSHNEQFF.

This clone was picked up a small number of times. The chain uses TRBV5-1 and TRBJ2-3; D may be TRBD1 (5 bases). The germline gives CDR1 SGHRS, CDR2 YFSETQ. The CDR3 totals 15 residues. V gave up 1 base and J gave up 0 bases, with 9 bases separating them. The CDR3 DNA is TGCGCCAGCAGCTTGTCTCAGGGTAGCACAGATACGCAGTATTTT. This codes for CASSLSQGSTDTQYF.

The J gene is TRBJ2-1, the V gene TRBV29-1; D not resolved. Germline V gene sequence: CDR1 SQVTM, CDR2 ANQGSEA. The CDR3 is 13 amino acids. The V end was cut by 5 bases, the J end by 4 bases, with 12 bases between. CDR3 nucleotide sequence: TGCAGCGTTCGGCCTGCGATGTACAATGAGCAGTTCTTC. It is translated as CSVRPAMYNEQFF.

This clone has a handful of counts. The chain joins TRBV2 to TRBJ1-6; D is uncertain. V was clipped by 5 bases and J by 9 bases, with 14 bases between them. There are 14 residues in the CDR3. CDR1 and CDR2 from the germline V gene are SNHLY and FYNNEI. The CDR3 loop is CASSLRRESSPLHF. The CDR3 coding sequence is TGTGCCAGCAGTCTCCGGAGGGAGAGTTCACCCCTCCACTTT.

This clone was counted a few times. The CDR3, as DNA: TGTGCCAGCAGCTTGGAGACAGGGATCACTGAAGCTTTCTTT. The encoded protein is CASSLETGITEAFF. The genes are TRBV5-4 and TRBJ1-1; TRBD1 matches 7 bases. J lost 4 bases, V lost 0 bases, and 3 bases had no gene match. The germline V gene encodes CDR1 SGHNT and CDR2 YYREEE (reference sequence). The CDR3 contains 14 residues.

This clone was seen repeatedly, ten times or more. The rearrangement joins TRBV9 to TRBJ2-5; TRBD2 matches at 9 bases. CDR3 size: 16 residues. The V gene's germline CDR1 is SGDLS and CDR2 YYNGEE. With V trimmed by 3 bases and J by 2 bases, 8 bases remained unmatched. The CDR3 reads CASSATGTSRQETQYF. The CDR3 coding sequence is TGTGCCAGCAGCGCCACCGGGACTAGCCGACAAGAGACCCAGTACTTC.

J is TRBJ2-1 and V is TRBV6-5, with D hard to call. Germline CDR1 is MNHEY and CDR2 is SVGAGI. Trimming shortened V by 5 bases and J by 2 bases, and 10 bases separated the two germline ends. The CDR3 length is 14 residues. Here the CDR3 reads CASSPRQAYNEQFF. CDR3 DNA: TGTGCCAGCAGTCCCCGCCAGGCCTACAATGAGCAGTTCTTC.

The chain has TRBV28 and TRBJ2-5; D gene unclear. CDR3 length equals 13 residues. Germline values: CDR1 MDHEN, CDR2 SYDVKM. V dropped 6 bases and J dropped 5 bases, with 13 bases sitting between them. The CDR3: CASRGSSGETQYF. DNA of the CDR3: TGTGCCAGCAGGGGGTCGAGTGGGGAGACCCAGTACTTC.

This clone was observed once. The genes are TRBV7-9 and TRBJ2-3; no firm D call. The CDR3 covers 17 residues. Germline lookup yields CDR1 SEHNR and CDR2 FQNEAQ (reference sequence). V lost 3 bases, J lost 3 bases, and 19 bases lay in between. CDR3 sequence (DNA): TGTGCCAGCAGCTTTGGTTATGCAGGCGGCTCGACAGATACGCAGTATTTT. It yields the protein CASSFGYAGGSTDTQYF.

The V and J genes are TRBV5-1 and TRBJ2-3, with 9 nucleotides matching TRBD2. This CDR3 region has 16 residues. V lost 1 base to trimming and J lost 5 bases; unmatched junction nucleotides: 8. From germline, CDR1 is SGHRS and CDR2 YFSETQ. The CDR3 DNA reads as TGCGCCAGCAGCTTGAATGCTGCGGGGGGGCTAGATACGCAGTATTTT. This sequence encodes CASSLNAAGGLDTQYF.